This T cell receptor beta chain stems from a study of blood T cells in healthy people across ages. The authors ran a second PCR of roughly 6 to 12 cycles using a sample-barcoded 5' primer and a J-beta primer mix. One entry per CDR3 protein, called by TCRdb with MiXCR from the 5' RACE reads. Altogether more than 800,000 distinct CDR3 sequences are present, more than 25% being singletons, with the ten largest covering around 16%. This clonotype was picked up many times. This sequence was found in a woman of 80 years or more in good health. Sequenced sample: blood.

CDR3 sequence: CASRQGAGPFNEQFF. As DNA, the CDR3 is TGTGCCAGCAGGCAGGGGGCAGGGCCGTTCAATGAGCAGTTCTTC. This chain connects TRBV6-2 or TRBV6-3 to TRBJ2-1; 8 bases match TRBD1. From germline, CDR1 is MNHEY and CDR2 SVGEGT. V lost 6 bases, J lost 6 bases, and 10 bases stayed unmatched. The CDR3 totals 15 residues.